A single sample is the source of the 26 T cell receptor beta chains below, sequenced in a study of PD-1 blockade in mismatch repair-deficient tumors. Data came from immunoSEQ multiplex PCR; TCRdb stores just in-frame clones and leaves some out. In the table there are roughly 110,000 clones, over 65% of which are singletons. The material sequenced was peripheral blood, taken just over 59 weeks after starting pembrolizumab. These receptors were collected from an adult with mismatch repair-deficient cancer.

V usage is TRBV6-1 and J usage is TRBJ2-3; 8 bases match TRBD2. Germline V gene data show CDR1 as MNHNS and CDR2 as SASEGT. CDR3 length: 14 amino acids. V shed 4 bases, J shed 5 bases, and the junction held 5 bases outside the gene matches. The CDR3 DNA is TGTGCCAGCAGTGTGGCGGGAGGTAGAGATACGCAGTATTTT. Residues: CASSVAGGRDTQYF.

This clone has a single count. The chain joins TRBV6-1 to TRBJ2-2, with no clear D. Trimming shortened V by 4 bases and J by 2 bases, and 11 bases separated the two germline ends. The CDR3 totals 15 residues. The germline gives CDR1 MNHNS, CDR2 SASEGT. CDR3 nucleotide sequence: TGTGCCAGCAGTGGAGGCAGGTTAAACACCGGGGAGCTGTTTTTT. Translating it yields CASSGGRLNTGELFF.

The rearrangement uses TRBV6-1 and TRBJ2-1; perhaps TRBD1 as D (5 bases). With 5 bases removed from V and 6 bases from J, the gap between germline ends came to 11 bases. Germline V gene sequence: CDR1 MNHNS, CDR2 SASEGT. There are 13 residues in the CDR3. CDR3 residues: CASSSVRANEQFF. The CDR3, as DNA: TGTGCCAGCAGTAGTGTCAGGGCCAATGAGCAGTTCTTC.

This clone was detected only once. The genes are TRBV18 and TRBJ1-5; TRBD1 is a possible D gene (5 bases). Between the trimmed V and J ends, which lost 2 bases and 1 base, there was a span of 9 bases. CDR1 and CDR2 (germline): KGHSH, LQKENI. The CDR3 is 15 residues long. The CDR3 nucleotides read TGTGCCAGCTCACCAGCCCGGGACAGCAATCAGCCCCAGCATTTT. Protein: CASSPARDSNQPQHF. Supplemented by reference TRBV18 and TRBJ1-5, the full variable domain reads NAGVMQNPRHLVRRRGQEARLRCSPMKGHSHVYWYRQLPEEGLKFMVYLQKENIIDESGMPKERFSAEFPKEGPSILRIQQVVRGDSAAYFCASSPARDSNQPQHFGDGTRLSIL.

This chain uses TRBV25-1 with TRBJ2-5, with TRBD1 matching 7 bases. The CDR3 is 15 residues long. Germline CDR1 reads MGHDK; CDR2 reads SYGVNS. The trim removed 5 bases at V and 3 bases at J, leaving 9 bases unmatched. The CDR3 DNA is TGTGCCAGCAGTCAATCCGGGACAGCCAAAGAGACCCAGTACTTC. Amino acid sequence: CASSQSGTAKETQYF.

The chain couples TRBV5-8 to TRBJ2-2; 8 bases align to TRBD1. The germline V gene encodes CDR1 SGHTS and CDR2 YDEGEE. Trimming at V came to 5 bases and at J to 6 bases, leaving 12 bases not matched to a gene. CDR3 size: 16 residues. The CDR3 here is CASSKGRTGWPGELFF. The CDR3 nucleotides read TGTGCCAGCAGTAAGGGGCGGACAGGGTGGCCCGGGGAGCTGTTTTTT.

The rearrangement uses TRBV29-1 and TRBJ2-3, with 11 bases that match TRBD2. The CDR3 extends over 16 amino acids. V was pared by 3 bases and J by 1 base, with 6 bases of the junction left unmatched. From germline, CDR1 is SQVTM and CDR2 ANQGSEA. CDR3 DNA sequence: TGCAGCGTTGAGGGGACTAGCGGCGGGGGCACAGATACGCAGTATTTT. It yields the protein CSVEGTSGGGTDTQYF.

CDR3 loop: CASSPRLAGNNEQFF. The CDR3 coding sequence is TGTGCCAGCAGCCCAAGACTAGCGGGGAACAATGAGCAGTTCTTC. J is TRBJ2-1 and V is TRBV11-1; 11 bases line up with TRBD2. V shed 5 bases, J shed 5 bases, and the junction held 5 bases outside the gene matches. Germline V gene lookup returns CDR1 SGHAT and CDR2 FQDESV (reference sequence). This CDR3 has 15 residues.

This clone was detected ten times or more. The sample has other DNA sequences that encode this CDR3 too. The chain is built from TRBV14 and TRBJ2-3; D possibly corresponds to TRBD2 (6 bases). CDR1 is SGHDN and CDR2 is FVKESK in the germline V gene. This CDR3 has 15 amino acids. V dropped 3 bases and J dropped 0 bases, with 10 bases sitting between them. The CDR3 spells CASSQQLASTDTQYF. In nucleotides, the CDR3 is TGTGCCAGCAGCCAGCAACTAGCCAGCACAGATACGCAGTATTTT.

The chain employs TRBV6-5 and TRBJ1-1; D gene uncertain. Germline CDR1 is MNHEY and CDR2 is SVGAGI. V was cut by 2 bases and J by 1 base, with 14 bases left in between. The CDR3 loop spans 16 amino acids. The CDR3 loop is CASSYTPEVENTEAFF. The CDR3 DNA reads TGTGCCAGCAGTTACACCCCCGAGGTCGAGAACACTGAAGCTTTCTTT.

This clone came up once. A much larger clone differs by one base, so this may be a read error. The sample has other DNA sequences that encode this CDR3 too. V usage is TRBV20-1 and J usage is TRBJ2-1; D unclear. Between the trimmed V and J ends, which lost 4 bases and 5 bases, there was a span of 6 bases. This CDR3 comprises 11 residues. Germline loops: CDR1 DFQATT, CDR2 SNEGSKA (reference sequence). CDR3 coding DNA: TGCAGTGCTACAAAAAACAATGAGCAGTTCTTC. Translating it yields CSATKNNEQFF.

The chain is built from TRBV7-9 and TRBJ2-1; TRBD2 agrees at 11 bases. The CDR3 has 17 amino acids. Germline trimming cut 2 bases from V and 6 bases from J; bases unmatched to any gene: 9. CDR1 is SEHNR and CDR2 is FQNEAQ in the germline V gene (reference sequence). The CDR3 loop is CASSLTTTSGNPNEQFF. CDR3 coding DNA: TGTGCCAGCAGCTTAACCACGACTAGCGGGAACCCCAATGAGCAGTTCTTC.

The rearrangement joins TRBV5-1 to TRBJ2-1; D is unresolved. There are 19 residues in the CDR3. Trimming removed 4 bases at V and 0 bases at J, with 23 bases between. Looked up from germline, CDR1 is SGHRS and CDR2 is YFSETQ. The chain's CDR3 is CASSPLGGELFSSYNEQFF. CDR3 coding DNA: TGCGCCAGCAGCCCCTTGGGCGGAGAACTCTTTAGCTCCTACAATGAGCAGTTCTTC. The full variable domain, completed using reference TRBV5-1 and TRBJ2-1, is KAGVTQTPRYLIKTRGQQVTLSCSPISGHRSVSWYQQTPGQGLQFLFEYFSETQRNKGNFPGRFSGRQFSNSRSEMNVSTLELGDSALYLCASSPLGGELFSSYNEQFFGPGTRLTVL.

The rearrangement links TRBV12-5 to TRBJ2-1, with 7 bases that match TRBD2. The CDR3 contains 11 residues. Looked up from germline, CDR1 is LGHNT and CDR2 is FRNRAP. The junction had 7 bases not matched to a gene; V was cut back by 5 bases and J by 15 bases. CDR3 in amino acids: CASGPGLELFF. CDR3 nucleotides: TGTGCTAGTGGTCCTGGACTAGAACTGTTCTTC. The variable domain in full, with the rest retrieved from reference TRBV12-5 and TRBJ2-1, is DARVTQTPRHKVTEMGQEVTMRCQPILGHNTVFWYRQTMMQGLELLAYFRNRAPLDDSGMPKDRFSAEMPDATLATLKIQPSEPRDSAVYFCASGPGLELFFGPGTRLTVL.

The CDR3 nucleotides read TGTGCCAGCTATTATGACAGGACTGAGCAGTACTTC. Residues: CASYYDRTEQYF. V is TRBV2 and J is TRBJ2-7; D possibly corresponds to TRBD1 (6 bases). V dropped 8 bases and J dropped 7 bases, with 15 bases sitting between them. The CDR3 is 12 residues long. Germline loops: CDR1 SNHLY, CDR2 FYNNEI.

This chain joins TRBV11-3 and TRBJ2-1, with D possibly called TRBD1 or TRBD2 (5 bases each). Germline lookup yields CDR1 SGHNT and CDR2 YENEEA. This CDR3 has 14 amino acids. Trimming took 5 bases from V and 3 from J, leaving 11 bases between them. CDR3 loop: CASSLYGGYNEQFF. CDR3 in DNA: TGTGCCAGCAGCCTCTATGGGGGCTACAATGAGCAGTTCTTC. The variable domain in full, completed from reference TRBV11-3 and TRBJ2-1, reads EAGVVQSPRYKIIEKKQPVAFWCNPISGHNTLYWYLQNLGQGPELLIRYENEEAVDDSQLPKDRFSAERLKGVDSTLKIQPAELGDSAVYLCASSLYGGYNEQFFGPGTRLTVL.

This sequence joins TRBV21-1 and TRBJ1-5. TRBV21-1 is annotated as a pseudogene. The CDR3 has 17 amino acids. The CDR3 DNA is TGTGCCAGCAGCACCATATCGGGACGGAGTGCCGGGCAGCCCCAGCATTTT. Translated, it gives CASSTISGRSAGQPQHF.

This clone has a handful of counts. The chain employs TRBV6-6 and TRBJ1-1; tentatively, D is TRBD1 (5 bases). The CDR3 runs to 14 residues. V dropped 0 bases and J dropped 8 bases, with 13 bases sitting between them. Looked up from germline, CDR1 is MNHNY and CDR2 is SVGAGI (reference sequence). CDR3 in amino acids: CASSYSGGESEAFF. Written as DNA, the CDR3 is TGTGCCAGCAGTTACTCTGGAGGGGAATCGGAAGCTTTCTTT.

The J gene is TRBJ2-3, the V gene TRBV19, with D unresolved. Germline assignment: CDR1 LNHDA and CDR2 SQIVND (reference sequence). Trimming removed 3 bases at V and 4 bases at J, with 8 bases between. The CDR3 spans 13 residues. The CDR3 protein is CASSMVAADTQYF. For the CDR3, the DNA is TGTGCCAGTAGTATGGTTGCGGCAGATACGCAGTATTTT.

The V and J genes are TRBV9 and TRBJ2-3; D possibly matches TRBD1 or TRBD2 (5 bases each). The CDR3 length is 15 residues. The germline CDR1 and CDR2 sequences are SGDLS and YYNGEE. The V end lost 0 bases, the J end lost 4 bases, and 12 bases lay between the germline ends. This CDR3 reads CASSVGGTHPDTQYF. The CDR3 coding sequence is TGTGCCAGCAGCGTAGGGGGGACCCACCCAGATACGCAGTATTTT.

The rearrangement uses TRBV5-4 and TRBJ2-5; D perhaps matches TRBD2 (6 bases). CDR3 length equals 15 residues. Germline V CDR1 and CDR2: SGHNT, YYREEE (reference sequence). V dropped 3 bases and J dropped 2 bases, with 14 bases sitting between them. The CDR3 here is CASSSLSGEQETQYF. CDR3 in DNA: TGTGCCAGCAGCTCCCTTTCGGGAGAGCAAGAGACCCAGTACTTC.

The CDR3 DNA is TGTGCCAGCAAAGCGGGACAGGGTATCAGCAATCAGCCCCAGCATTTT. Translation gives CASKAGQGISNQPQHF. The rearrangement joins TRBV19 to TRBJ1-5; 9 bases align to TRBD1. This CDR3 has 16 residues. V lost 9 bases to trimming and J lost 1 base; unmatched junction nucleotides: 10. CDR1 and CDR2 from the germline V gene are LNHDA and SQIVND (reference sequence). The full variable domain, its missing parts supplied by reference TRBV19 and TRBJ1-5, is DGGITQSPKYLFRKEGQNVTLSCEQNLNHDAMYWYRQDPGQGLRLIYYSQIVNDFQKGDIAEGYSVSREKKESFPLTVTSAQKNPTAFYLCASKAGQGISNQPQHFGDGTRLSIL.

The chain carries TRBV19 and TRBJ2-4; 10 bases are a match to TRBD1. Germline V gene lookup returns CDR1 LNHDA and CDR2 SQIVND (reference sequence). Germline trimming cut 1 base from V and 1 base from J; bases unmatched to any gene: 4. This CDR3 region has 17 residues. The CDR3 DNA reads TGTGCCAGTAGTATAGTCCCGGGACAGGGGGCCAAAAACATTCAGTACTTC. It is translated as CASSIVPGQGAKNIQYF.

The chain has TRBV5-4 and TRBJ2-7; perhaps TRBD2 as D (5 bases). The germline V gene encodes CDR1 SGHNT and CDR2 YYREEE (reference sequence). The CDR3 runs to 15 residues. The V gene lost 0 bases and the J gene lost 0 bases, with 10 bases spanning the gap. CDR3 residues: CASSLGRSDSYEQYF. The CDR3 nucleotides are TGTGCCAGCAGCTTGGGGCGTAGCGACTCCTACGAGCAGTACTTC.

The V call is TRBV19, the J call TRBJ1-3; no clear D. Germline lookup yields CDR1 LNHDA and CDR2 SQIVND (reference sequence). The length of the CDR3 is 16 residues. Trimming removed 1 base at V and 0 bases at J, with 10 bases between. The chain's CDR3 is CASSIVIRSSGNTIYF. The DNA of the CDR3 is TGTGCCAGTAGTATAGTCATCCGGAGCTCTGGAAACACCATATATTTT.

CDR3 coding DNA: TGTGCCTGGAGTCGAGCGGCTCAAGAGACCCAGTACTTC. This sequence encodes CAWSRAAQETQYF. V gene TRBV30 combines with J gene TRBJ2-5; maybe TRBD2 (5 bases). The V end was cut by 2 bases, the J end by 2 bases, with 9 bases between. Germline V gene lookup returns CDR1 GTSNPN and CDR2 SVGIG (reference sequence). The CDR3 is 13 residues long.